The 14 T cell receptor beta chains below were found in one sample sequenced in a study of T cell repertoires in cytomegalovirus infection. TCRdb recomputed calls from the reads with MiXCR, one row per CDR3 protein. The table lists hundreds of thousands of distinct CDR3 sequences, roughly 31% of them singletons, with roughly 13% in the top ten. Input material: PBMCs. The receptors derive from a human donor in good health (CMV status not recorded). Some clones in this sample may be carry-over from other donors' samples.

This clonotype has a count of ten or more. The genes are TRBV7-9 and TRBJ1-4; D unclear. With 1 base removed from V and 12 bases from J, the gap between germline ends came to 15 bases. Germline V gives CDR1 SEHNR, CDR2 FQNEAQ (reference sequence). This CDR3 contains 14 residues. CDR3 sequence (DNA): TGTGCCAGCAGCTTAGATCAGTCAATCAAGGAACTGTTTTTT. Its translation is CASSLDQSIKELFF. Full variable domain (remainder filled in from reference TRBV7-9 and TRBJ1-4): DTGVSQNPRHKITKRGQNVTFRCDPISEHNRLYWYRQTLGQGPEFLTYFQNEAQLEKSRLLSDRFSAERPKGSFSTLEIQRTEQGDSAMYLCASSLDQSIKELFFGSGTQLSVL.

The gene calls are TRBV15 and TRBJ2-3, with 16 nucleotides matching TRBD2. This CDR3 has 19 residues. CDR1 LNHNV and CDR2 YYDKDF come from the germline V gene (reference sequence). V lost 0 bases to trimming and J lost 7 bases; unmatched junction nucleotides: 10. CDR3 DNA: TGTGCCACCAGCAGAGACGGGGGACTAGCGGGGGGGCAATGGAATACGCAGTATTTT. Residues: CATSRDGGLAGGQWNTQYF.

This chain connects TRBV7-6 to TRBJ2-1; 8 bases match TRBD2. The junction had 6 bases not matched to a gene; V was cut back by 1 base and J by 10 bases. The CDR3 is 14 amino acids. Germline V gene data show CDR1 as SGHVS and CDR2 as FNYEAQ. This CDR3 reads CASSLDQTSEEQFF. For the CDR3, the DNA is TGTGCCAGCAGCTTAGACCAGACTAGCGAGGAGCAGTTCTTC. The full variable domain, its missing parts supplied by reference TRBV7-6 and TRBJ2-1, is GAGVSQSPRYKVTKRGQDVALRCDPISGHVSLYWYRQALGQGPEFLTYFNYEAQQDKSGLPNDRFSAERPEGSISTLTIQRTEQRDSAMYRCASSLDQTSEEQFFGPGTRLTVL.

This clonotype occurred a few times. This chain joins TRBV2 and TRBJ2-1; 8 positions match TRBD1. V lost 1 base, J lost 9 bases, and 11 bases stayed unmatched. This CDR3 spans 16 amino acids. Germline assignment: CDR1 SNHLY and CDR2 FYNNEI. The CDR3: CASSEVPGGAPGEQFF. The CDR3 DNA is TGTGCCAGCAGTGAAGTCCCAGGGGGCGCCCCGGGTGAGCAGTTCTTC. Full variable domain (missing parts from reference TRBV2 and TRBJ2-1): EPEVTQTPSHQVTQMGQEVILRCVPISNHLYFYWYRQILGQKVEFLVSFYNNEISEKSEIFDDQFSVERPDGSNFTLKIRSTKLEDSAMYFCASSEVPGGAPGEQFFGPGTRLTVL.

This clonotype was seen a handful of times. As DNA, the CDR3 is TGTGCCAGCAGTGAATCATCCCGTACGAAGTCAGATACGCAGTATTTT. The encoded protein is CASSESSRTKSDTQYF. This chain joins TRBV25-1 and TRBJ2-3; no clear D. Germline V gene sequence: CDR1 MGHDK, CDR2 SYGVNS. V was cut by 1 base and J by 4 bases, with 15 bases left in between. The CDR3 has 16 amino acids. Together with reference TRBV25-1 and TRBJ2-3, the CDR3 gives the full variable domain: EADIYQTPRYLVIGTGKKITLECSQTMGHDKMYWYQQDPGMELHLIHYSYGVNSTEKGDLSSESTVSRIRTEHFPLTLESARPSHTSQYLCASSESSRTKSDTQYFGPGTRLTVL.

The genes are TRBV5-1 and TRBJ1-1, with 8 positions matching TRBD1. Germline V gives CDR1 SGHRS, CDR2 YFSETQ. The junction had 10 bases not matched to a gene; V was cut back by 4 bases and J by 5 bases. CDR3 length: 15 residues. CDR3 loop: CASSEAGGMGTEAFF. The CDR3 nucleotides read TGCGCCAGCAGCGAGGCAGGGGGCATGGGGACTGAAGCTTTCTTT.

On this clonotype: A clone one base away is much larger, so this may be a read error. The rearrangement links TRBV11-2 to TRBJ1-1; 7 nucleotides agree with TRBD1. CDR1 and CDR2 (germline): SGHAT, FQNNGV. The CDR3 sequence is 15 residues long. DNA of the CDR3: TGTGCCAGCAGCCCCTACAGGGGCGGGGGCACTGAAGATTTCTTT. Encoded protein: CASSPYRGGGTEDFF.

The chain employs TRBV6-5 and TRBJ2-1; either TRBD1 or TRBD2 may supply D (6 bases each). This CDR3 region has 14 residues. Germline values: CDR1 MNHEY, CDR2 SVGAGI. V gave up 0 bases and J gave up 8 bases, with 11 bases separating them. The DNA of the CDR3 is TGTGCCAGCAGTTACTCCGCAGGGGAGGATGAGCAGTTCTTC. It specifies CASSYSAGEDEQFF.

Concerning this clonotype itself: Since no conserved phenylalanine or tryptophan closes the CDR3, a read error is the likely cause. It is unclear where the CDR3 begins or ends on the DNA, so no DNA is shown, and the CDR3 is as TCRdb lists it. This chain connects TRBV6-6 to TRBJ1-2; the D call in the table, TRBD1, was not verified against the DNA. The V gene's germline CDR1 is MNHNY and CDR2 SVGAGI (reference sequence). The CDR3 has 13 amino acids, counting both end residues. CDR3 in amino acids: CASSKTGDYGYTL.

The chain links TRBV20-1 to TRBJ1-1, with 8 bases identical to TRBD1. Germline V lookup: CDR1 DFQATT, CDR2 SNEGSKA (reference sequence). With V trimmed by 1 base and J by 4 bases, 5 bases remained unmatched. The CDR3 is made up of 14 amino acids. The DNA of the CDR3 is TGCAGTGCTAGAGGCAGGGGGCCCTCCACTGAAGCTTTCTTT. Translated, it gives CSARGRGPSTEAFF.

Points on this clonotype: The junction departs from germline at one end; a sequencing error may be responsible. The CDR3 nucleotides are TGTGCCAGCACCGAAGATAGGGGACGTAATGAAAAACTGATTTTT. This sequence encodes CASTEDRGRNEKLIF. This sequence joins TRBV11-1 and TRBJ1-4, with D possibly matching TRBD1 (5 bases). This CDR3 spans 15 amino acids. Germline lookup yields CDR1 SGHAT and CDR2 FQDESV (reference sequence).

Notes on this clonotype: At one end, the junction sequence differs from germline, possibly due to a read error. The chain links TRBV4-1 to TRBJ2-1; 13 bases match TRBD2. The CDR3 is made up of 17 amino acids. Germline lookup yields CDR1 MGHRA and CDR2 YSYEKL. DNA of the CDR3: TGCGCCAGCTGCCAAGACCGGACTAGCGGGGGAAACAAGGAGCAGTTCTTC. The encoded protein is CASCQDRTSGGNKEQFF.

This clonotype was seen just once. V is TRBV19 and J is TRBJ1-6, with 7 bases matching TRBD1. Trimming cost V 4 bases and J 7 bases; bases outside gene matches: 7. The CDR3 runs 15 residues. Looked up from germline, CDR1 is LNHDA and CDR2 is SQIVND (reference sequence). Here the CDR3 reads CASSTNRGGNSPLHF. CDR3 DNA: TGTGCCAGTAGTACCAACAGGGGCGGAAATTCACCCCTCCACTTT.

This clonotype occurred once. The chain couples TRBV2 to TRBJ1-5, with TRBD1 identical over 8 bases. Germline CDR1 SNHLY, CDR2 FYNNEI. V shed 6 bases and J 7 bases; nucleotides not matched to a gene: 14. The length of the CDR3 is 16 residues. The CDR3 protein is CASRMDREVNNQPQHF. The CDR3 DNA follows: TGTGCCAGCAGAATGGACAGGGAAGTTAACAACCAGCCCCAGCATTTT.